These T cell receptor beta chains were read from a single sample in a study of OX40 agonist ivuxolimab in advanced cancers. Sequencing used immunoSEQ multiplex PCR; TCRdb keeps in-frame clones, though not all of them. Here the sample spans 150,000 to 190,000 clones, 85% to 95% being singletons. This specimen was CD4+ or CD8+ T cells sorted from blood, taken in a trial of the OX40 agonist ivuxolimab. These receptors all stem from an adult with an advanced solid tumor such as melanoma, head and neck, liver or kidney cancer. Each CDR3 is given with its conserved first and last residue. Fields, in order: CDR3 DNA, CDR3 protein, V gene, J gene, D gene, clone size. A D gene is named only where the DNA matches it firmly. Size tells how often a clone was seen (once, few, many) or the class of an expanded clone, and some rows leave it out.

CDR3 DNA: TGTGCCAGCACCCCGTCTGGGGCAGAGACCCAGTACTTC
CDR3 protein: CASTPSGAETQYF
V gene: TRBV6-6
J gene: TRBJ2-5
D gene: NA
clone size: NA

CDR3 DNA: TGTGCCAGCAGCCAAGGCGGGACTAGCGGGGCGATGGCCTACGAGCAGTACTTC
CDR3 protein: CASSQGGTSGAMAYEQYF
V gene: TRBV14
J gene: TRBJ2-7
D gene: TRBD2
clone size: NA

CDR3 DNA: TGTGCCAGCAGGGGGGGTACAGGTTCCTATGGCTACACCTTC
CDR3 protein: CASRGGTGSYGYTF
V gene: TRBV9
J gene: TRBJ1-2
D gene: NA
clone size: NA

CDR3 DNA: TGTGCCAGCTCCCCGGGGGCAACCCGGGACACCGGGGAGCTGTTTTTT
CDR3 protein: CASSPGATRDTGELFF
V gene: TRBV18
J gene: TRBJ2-2
D gene: NA
clone size: NA

CDR3 DNA: TGCGCCAGCAGCCAACTTGCCAACCCGACAGGGATAGGCACAGATACGCAGTATTTT
CDR3 protein: CASSQLANPTGIGTDTQYF
V gene: TRBV4-3
J gene: TRBJ2-3
D gene: TRBD1
clone size: NA

CDR3 DNA: TGTGCCAGCTCACCGCCTAGGGTGACCTACAATGAGCAGTTCTTC
CDR3 protein: CASSPPRVTYNEQFF
V gene: TRBV18
J gene: TRBJ2-1
D gene: NA
clone size: NA

CDR3 DNA: TGTGCCAGCAGCGTAGAGGACAGGGGGCTGAGGGGCTACACCTTC
CDR3 protein: CASSVEDRGLRGYTF
V gene: TRBV9
J gene: TRBJ1-2
D gene: TRBD1
clone size: once

CDR3 DNA: TGCGCCAGCAGCCAAACCAACCCCATAGCGGGGGCCTCCTACGAGCAGTACTTC
CDR3 protein: CASSQTNPIAGASYEQYF
V gene: TRBV4-1
J gene: TRBJ2-7
D gene: TRBD2
clone size: NA

CDR3 DNA: TGTGCCAGCAGTTATTCATGGAATGAGCAGTTCTTC
CDR3 protein: CASSYSWNEQFF
V gene: TRBV6-1
J gene: TRBJ2-1
D gene: NA
clone size: NA

CDR3 DNA: TGCGCCAGCAGCCAAAAAACGGGACTGTCCTACGAGCAGTACTTC
CDR3 protein: CASSQKTGLSYEQYF
V gene: TRBV4-3
J gene: TRBJ2-7
D gene: NA
clone size: NA

CDR3 DNA: TGTGCCAGCAGCTTAACAGGGGGGTACTATGGCTACACCTTC
CDR3 protein: CASSLTGGYYGYTF
V gene: TRBV5-6
J gene: TRBJ1-2
D gene: TRBD1
clone size: NA

CDR3 DNA: TGCGCCAGCAGCTTGTCCCTCGAGTTCCGAGAGCAGTACTTC
CDR3 protein: CASSLSLEFREQYF
V gene: TRBV5-1
J gene: TRBJ2-7
D gene: NA
clone size: NA

CDR3 DNA: TGTGCCAGCAGCGCCCGGACAGGGATCAATCAGCCCCAGCATTTT
CDR3 protein: CASSARTGINQPQHF
V gene: TRBV21-1
J gene: TRBJ1-5
D gene: NA
clone size: NA

CDR3 DNA: TGCGCCAGCAGACCGACAGCCCCAATCTATGGCTACACCTTC
CDR3 protein: CASRPTAPIYGYTF
V gene: TRBV5-1
J gene: TRBJ1-2
D gene: NA
clone size: NA

CDR3 DNA: TGTGCCAGCAGCTGGGACAGACCCAATCAGCCCCAGCATTTT
CDR3 protein: CASSWDRPNQPQHF
V gene: TRBV7-2
J gene: TRBJ1-5
D gene: TRBD1
clone size: NA

CDR3 DNA: TGTGCCAGCAGTTACCCGGCACAGCCTAACTATGGCTACACCTTC
CDR3 protein: CASSYPAQPNYGYTF
V gene: TRBV6-6
J gene: TRBJ1-2
D gene: NA
clone size: NA

CDR3 DNA: TGCGCCAGCAGCGGGGGCCATTATAGCACAGATACGCAGTATTTT
CDR3 protein: CASSGGHYSTDTQYF
V gene: TRBV5-1
J gene: TRBJ2-3
D gene: NA
clone size: NA

CDR3 DNA: TGCGCCAGCAGTTGGGACGGTAACTTCTCTGGAAACACCATATATTTT
CDR3 protein: CASSWDGNFSGNTIYF
V gene: TRBV10-2
J gene: TRBJ1-3
D gene: NA
clone size: NA

CDR3 DNA: TGTGCCAGCAGTGAAGACAGGGGACGAAACACCATATATTTT
CDR3 protein: CASSEDRGRNTIYF
V gene: TRBV2
J gene: TRBJ1-3
D gene: TRBD1
clone size: NA

CDR3 DNA: TGTGCCATCAGTGACCAGGGATCGGACAATGAGCAGTTCTTC
CDR3 protein: CAISDQGSDNEQFF
V gene: TRBV10-3
J gene: TRBJ2-1
D gene: NA
clone size: NA

CDR3 DNA: TGTGCCACCGGAGGGGGTAGCAATCAGCCCCAGCATTTT
CDR3 protein: CATGGGSNQPQHF
V gene: TRBV10-3
J gene: TRBJ1-5
D gene: NA
clone size: NA

CDR3 DNA: TGTGCCAGCAGCGTAGGAAAGTGGGTCGGACCCCGAGCAGATACGCAGTATTTT
CDR3 protein: CASSVGKWVGPRADTQYF
V gene: TRBV9
J gene: TRBJ2-3
D gene: NA
clone size: NA

CDR3 DNA: TGTGCCAGCAGTAGCCGTCGGGCTTTCTTT
CDR3 protein: CASSSRRAFF
V gene: TRBV28
J gene: TRBJ1-1
D gene: NA
clone size: NA

CDR3 DNA: TGTGCCAGCTGGACAGGGATTAGTTACTATGGCTACACCTTC
CDR3 protein: CASWTGISYYGYTF
V gene: TRBV28
J gene: TRBJ1-2
D gene: TRBD1
clone size: NA

CDR3 DNA: TGTGCCAGCAGCGTTAGCGGGTGGACCGGGGAGCTGTTTTTT
CDR3 protein: CASSVSGWTGELFF
V gene: TRBV9
J gene: TRBJ2-2
D gene: TRBD2
clone size: NA

CDR3 DNA: TGTGCCAGCAGCTTGGGACAGGGGGCCTACGAGCAGTACTTC
CDR3 protein: CASSLGQGAYEQYF
V gene: TRBV7-3
J gene: TRBJ2-7
D gene: TRBD1
clone size: NA

CDR3 DNA: TGTGCCAGCAGCCCGAGACGGATAGAAGCTTTCTTT
CDR3 protein: CASSPRRIEAFF
V gene: TRBV5-6
J gene: TRBJ1-1
D gene: NA
clone size: NA